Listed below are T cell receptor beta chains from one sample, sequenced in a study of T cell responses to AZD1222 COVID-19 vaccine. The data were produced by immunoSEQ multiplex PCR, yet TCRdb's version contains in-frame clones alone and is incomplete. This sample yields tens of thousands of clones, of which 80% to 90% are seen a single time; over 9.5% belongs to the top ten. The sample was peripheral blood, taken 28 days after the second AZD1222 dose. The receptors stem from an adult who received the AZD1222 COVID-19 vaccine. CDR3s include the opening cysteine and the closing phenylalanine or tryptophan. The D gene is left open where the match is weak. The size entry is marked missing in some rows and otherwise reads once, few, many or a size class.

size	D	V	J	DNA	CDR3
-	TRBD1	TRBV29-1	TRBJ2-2	TGCAGCGGTGAGACAGGGGCGAACACCGGGGAGCTGTTTTTT	CSGETGANTGELFF
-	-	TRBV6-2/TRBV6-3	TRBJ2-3	TGTGCCAGCAGCCCTCCGGGACTCATTACTTCAGATACGCAGTATTTT	CASSPPGLITSDTQYF
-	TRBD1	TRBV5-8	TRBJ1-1	TGTGCCAGCAGCTGGGGGACAGGGAAAGCTTTCTTT	CASSWGTGKAFF
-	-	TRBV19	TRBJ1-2	TGTGCCAGTAGTATGGGGGCGGCCTTAAGCTATGGCTACACCTTC	CASSMGAALSYGYTF
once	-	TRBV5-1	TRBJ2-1	TGCGCCAGCCGGATTGGGCAGGGTTCGGGTTACAATGAGCAGTTCTTC	CASRIGQGSGYNEQFF
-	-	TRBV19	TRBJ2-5	TGTGCCAGTAGTCCAGGGGGGGGTCTGAGTGAGACCCAGTACTTC	CASSPGGGLSETQYF
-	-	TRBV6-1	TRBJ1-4	TGTGCCAGCAGTGAAGGGACTAATAATGAAAAACTGTTTTTT	CASSEGTNNEKLFF
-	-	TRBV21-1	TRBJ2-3	TGTGCCAGCAGCAAAGCGAAACAGACAGGGGGCGGGCCCACAGATACGCAGTATTTT	CASSKAKQTGGGPTDTQYF
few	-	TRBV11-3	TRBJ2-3	TGTGCCAGCAGCTTACTGGGATCAGATACGCAGTATTTT	CASSLLGSDTQYF
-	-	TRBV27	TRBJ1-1	TGTGTCACCATGAGCGGGGGCGGCACTGAAGCTTTCTTT	CVTMSGGGTEAFF
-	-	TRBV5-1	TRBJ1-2	TGCGCCAGCAGCTTAGGGACTAACTATGGCTACACCTTC	CASSLGTNYGYTF
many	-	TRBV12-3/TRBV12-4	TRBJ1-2	TGTGCCAGCAGGGTCAGGCTAGGCGGCTACACCTTC	CASRVRLGGYTF
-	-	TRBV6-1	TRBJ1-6	TGTGCCAGCAGTGAAGCGCTTTCCCCAACCGACTCCCTCCACTTT	CASSEALSPTDSLHF
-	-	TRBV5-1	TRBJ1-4	TGCGCCAGCAGCTTGGGGGGAGATGGTGAAAAACTGTTTTTT	CASSLGGDGEKLFF
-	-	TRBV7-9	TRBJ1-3	TGTGCCAGCAGGACAGCCACCTCTGGAAACACCATATATTTT	CASRTATSGNTIYF
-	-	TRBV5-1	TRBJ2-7	TGCGCCAGCAGATCTACAACATCCGCCTACGAGCAGTACTTC	CASRSTTSAYEQYF
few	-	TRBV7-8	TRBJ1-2	TGTGCCAGCAGCTTGACCTTATGGGGAGAGTATGGCTACACCTTC	CASSLTLWGEYGYTF
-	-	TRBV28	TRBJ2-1	TGTGCCAGCAGTCCCCGACAGCACTACAATGAGCAGTTCTTC	CASSPRQHYNEQFF
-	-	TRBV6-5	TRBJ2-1	TGTGCCATCTGTCCGTGGGGCTCCTACAATGAGCAGTTCTTC	CAICPWGSYNEQFF
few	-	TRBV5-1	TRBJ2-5	TGCGCCAGCAGCTTGGTCGGGGGATCGGGAGAGACCCAGTACTTC	CASSLVGGSGETQYF
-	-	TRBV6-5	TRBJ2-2	TGTGCCAGCAGTTACGTCACCGGGGAGCTGTTTTTT	CASSYVTGELFF
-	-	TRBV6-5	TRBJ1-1	TGTGCCAGCAGTCCGGGGTATCCTGAAGCTTTCTTT	CASSPGYPEAFF
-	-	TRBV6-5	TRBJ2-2	TGTGCCAGCAGTTACTCCTACCCCACCGGGGAGCTGTTTTTT	CASSYSYPTGELFF
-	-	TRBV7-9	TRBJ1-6	TGTGCCAGCAGCCTTCTCTCCAGAGGTAATTCACCCCTCCACTTT	CASSLLSRGNSPLHF
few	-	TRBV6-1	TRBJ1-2	TGTGCCAGCAGTGAAGGCAACTATGGCTACACCTTC	CASSEGNYGYTF
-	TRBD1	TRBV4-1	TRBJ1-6	TGCGCCAGCAGCCAAGATACGGGACAGTTAAATTCACCCCTCCACTTT	CASSQDTGQLNSPLHF
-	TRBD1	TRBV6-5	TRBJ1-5	TGTGCCAGCAGCCCCGACAGGGCCCTTCAGCCCCAGCATTTT	CASSPDRALQPQHF
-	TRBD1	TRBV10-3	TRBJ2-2	TGTGCCATCAGCGCCGCAGGGGGCACGAACACCGGGGAGCTGTTTTTT	CAISAAGGTNTGELFF
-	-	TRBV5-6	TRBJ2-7	TGTGCCAGCACCCGGGGTTACGAGCAGTACTTC	CASTRGYEQYF
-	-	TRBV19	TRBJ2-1	TGTGCCAGTCGGGAACCGGGACTGAGGGACAATGAGCAGTTCTTC	CASREPGLRDNEQFF
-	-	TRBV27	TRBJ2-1	TGTGCCAGCACGGAGGGGGCGGGGGACGTTTACAATGAGCAGTTCTTC	CASTEGAGDVYNEQFF
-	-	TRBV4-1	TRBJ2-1	TGCGCCAGCAGCCAAGCCAGCGACTGGAAGCAGTTCTTC	CASSQASDWKQFF
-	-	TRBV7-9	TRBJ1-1	TGTGCCAGCAGCTCTATAGAGAACACTGAAGCTTTCTTT	CASSSIENTEAFF
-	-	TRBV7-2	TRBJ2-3	TGTGCCAGCAGCAGATCGAGGATAACATCCGATACGCAGTATTTT	CASSRSRITSDTQYF
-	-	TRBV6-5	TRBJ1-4	TGTGCCAGCAGACCCGGGACATCTAATGAAAAACTGTTTTTT	CASRPGTSNEKLFF
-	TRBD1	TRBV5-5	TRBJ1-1	TGTGCCAGCAGCTTGGGGACAGGGGAGAGGACTGAAGCTTTCTTT	CASSLGTGERTEAFF
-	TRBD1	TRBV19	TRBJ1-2	TGTGCCAGTAGTCCCGGGACAGGGGGCTATGGCTACACCTTC	CASSPGTGGYGYTF
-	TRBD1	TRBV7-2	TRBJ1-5	TGTGCCAGCAGCTTATGGGATCAGGGGGCTGGTCAGCCCCAGCATTTT	CASSLWDQGAGQPQHF
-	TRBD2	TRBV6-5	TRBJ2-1	TGTGCCAGCAGGATGACTAGCGGGGGCCCGGGGTTCTTC	CASRMTSGGPGFF
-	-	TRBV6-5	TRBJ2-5	TGTGCCAGCAGTTACTCGGCTTGGGGGGCTGAGGAGACCCAGTACTTC	CASSYSAWGAEETQYF
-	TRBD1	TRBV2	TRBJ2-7	TGTGCCAGCAGTGCTCCGGGGACAGTTTCCTACGAGCAGTACTTC	CASSAPGTVSYEQYF